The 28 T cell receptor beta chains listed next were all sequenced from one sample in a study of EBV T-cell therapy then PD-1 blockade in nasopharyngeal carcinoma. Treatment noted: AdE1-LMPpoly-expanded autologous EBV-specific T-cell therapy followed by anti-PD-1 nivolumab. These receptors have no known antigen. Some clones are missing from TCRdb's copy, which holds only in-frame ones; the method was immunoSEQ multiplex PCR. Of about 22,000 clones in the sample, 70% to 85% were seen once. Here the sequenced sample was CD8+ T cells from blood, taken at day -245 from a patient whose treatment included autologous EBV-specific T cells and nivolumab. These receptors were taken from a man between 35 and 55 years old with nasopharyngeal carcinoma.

CDR3 loop: CASSLDGEGNQPQHF. Here the CDR3 DNA reads TGTGCCAGCAGCTTGGACGGGGAAGGCAATCAGCCCCAGCATTTT. The V gene is TRBV5-6, the J gene TRBJ1-5, with D hard to call. This CDR3 is built from 15 residues. The germline V gene encodes CDR1 SGHDT and CDR2 YYEEEE. The V end was cut by 0 bases, the J end by 2 bases, with 9 bases between.

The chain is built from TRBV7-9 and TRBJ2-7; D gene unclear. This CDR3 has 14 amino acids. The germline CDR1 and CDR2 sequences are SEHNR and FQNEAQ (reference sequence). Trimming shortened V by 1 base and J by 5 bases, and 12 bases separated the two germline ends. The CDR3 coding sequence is TGTGCCAGCAGCTTAGGGGCAGTAATCCACGAGCAGTACTTC. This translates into CASSLGAVIHEQYF. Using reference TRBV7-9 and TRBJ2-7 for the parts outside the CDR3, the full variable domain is DTGVSQNPRHKITKRGQNVTFRCDPISEHNRLYWYRQTLGQGPEFLTYFQNEAQLEKSRLLSDRFSAERPKGSFSTLEIQRTEQGDSAMYLCASSLGAVIHEQYFGPGTRLTVT.

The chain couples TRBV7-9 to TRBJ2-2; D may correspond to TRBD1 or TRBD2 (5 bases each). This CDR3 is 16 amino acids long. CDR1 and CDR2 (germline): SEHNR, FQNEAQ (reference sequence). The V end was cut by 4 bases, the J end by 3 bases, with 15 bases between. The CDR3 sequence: CASSCGDESDTGELFF. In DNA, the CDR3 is TGTGCCAGCAGCTGTGGGGACGAGTCCGACACCGGGGAGCTGTTTTTT.

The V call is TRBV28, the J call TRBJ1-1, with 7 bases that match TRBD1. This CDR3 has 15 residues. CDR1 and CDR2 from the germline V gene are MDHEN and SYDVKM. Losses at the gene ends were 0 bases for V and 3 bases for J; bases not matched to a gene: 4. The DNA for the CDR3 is TGTGCCAGCAGTTTATGGGCAGGGGGGCACACTGAAGCTTTCTTT. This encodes CASSLWAGGHTEAFF.

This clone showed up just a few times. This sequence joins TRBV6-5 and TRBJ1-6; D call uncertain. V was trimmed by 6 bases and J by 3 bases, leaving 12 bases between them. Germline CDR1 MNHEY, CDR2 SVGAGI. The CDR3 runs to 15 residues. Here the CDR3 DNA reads TGTGCCAGCAGGGACCCTGGGTTCTATAATTCACCCCTCCACTTT. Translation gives CASRDPGFYNSPLHF.

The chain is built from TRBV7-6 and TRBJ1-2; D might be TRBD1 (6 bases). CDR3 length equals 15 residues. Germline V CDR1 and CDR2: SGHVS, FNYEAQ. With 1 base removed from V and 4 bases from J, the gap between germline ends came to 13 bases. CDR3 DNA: TGTGCCAGCAGCTTAGGAGCAGGGGTGGGCTATGGCTACACCTTC. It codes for CASSLGAGVGYGYTF.

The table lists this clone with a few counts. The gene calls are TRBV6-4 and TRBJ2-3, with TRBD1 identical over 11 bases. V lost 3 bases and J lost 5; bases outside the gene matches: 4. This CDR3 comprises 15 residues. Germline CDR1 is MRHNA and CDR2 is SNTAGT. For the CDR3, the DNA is TGTGCCAGCAGTGAGGGGACAGGGGGGAAAGATACGCAGTATTTT. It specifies CASSEGTGGKDTQYF.

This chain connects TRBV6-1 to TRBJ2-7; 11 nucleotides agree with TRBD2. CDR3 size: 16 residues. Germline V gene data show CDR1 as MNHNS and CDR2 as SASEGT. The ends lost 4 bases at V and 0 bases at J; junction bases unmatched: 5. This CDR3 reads CASSGVAGGGSYEQYF. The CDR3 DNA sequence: TGTGCCAGCAGTGGAGTAGCGGGGGGGGGCTCCTACGAGCAGTACTTC.

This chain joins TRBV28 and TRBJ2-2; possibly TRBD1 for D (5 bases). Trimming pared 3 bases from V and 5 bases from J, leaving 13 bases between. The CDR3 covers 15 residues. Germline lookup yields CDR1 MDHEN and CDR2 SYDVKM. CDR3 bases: TGTGCCAGCAGTTTTAAGGGGCGCGGAACCGGGGAGCTGTTTTTT. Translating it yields CASSFKGRGTGELFF.

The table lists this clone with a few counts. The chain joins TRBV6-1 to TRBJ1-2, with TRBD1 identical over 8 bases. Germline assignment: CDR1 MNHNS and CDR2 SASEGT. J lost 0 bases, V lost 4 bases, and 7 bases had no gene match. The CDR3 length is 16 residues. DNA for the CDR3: TGTGCCAGCAGTGTGACAGGGGAAGGAGCTAACTATGGCTACACCTTC. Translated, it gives CASSVTGEGANYGYTF.

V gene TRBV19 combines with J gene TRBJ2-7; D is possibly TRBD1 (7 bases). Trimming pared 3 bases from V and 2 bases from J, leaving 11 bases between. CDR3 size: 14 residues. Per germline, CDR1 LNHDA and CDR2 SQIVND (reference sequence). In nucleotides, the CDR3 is TGTGCCAGTAGTATGGAGGGGGCGCCCTACGAGCAGTACTTC. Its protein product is CASSMEGAPYEQYF.

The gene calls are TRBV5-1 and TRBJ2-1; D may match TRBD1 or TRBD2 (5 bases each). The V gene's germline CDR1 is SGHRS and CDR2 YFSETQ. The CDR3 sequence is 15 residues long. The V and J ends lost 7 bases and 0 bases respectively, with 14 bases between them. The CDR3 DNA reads TGCGCCAGCGAACGAACTGGGGGCTCCTACAATGAGCAGTTCTTC. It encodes CASERTGGSYNEQFF.

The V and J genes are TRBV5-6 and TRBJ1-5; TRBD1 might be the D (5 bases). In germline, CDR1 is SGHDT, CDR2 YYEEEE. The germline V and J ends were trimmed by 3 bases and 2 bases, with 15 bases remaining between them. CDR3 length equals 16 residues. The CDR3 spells CASSSGGGWGNQPQHF. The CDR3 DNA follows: TGTGCCAGCAGCTCGGGTGGGGGTTGGGGCAATCAGCCCCAGCATTTT.

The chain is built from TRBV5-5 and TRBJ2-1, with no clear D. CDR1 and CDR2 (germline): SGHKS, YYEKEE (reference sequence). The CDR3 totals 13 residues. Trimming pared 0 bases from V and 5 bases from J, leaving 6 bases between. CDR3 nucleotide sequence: TGTGCCAGCAGCTTGGAAGGGAACAATGAGCAGTTCTTC. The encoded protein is CASSLEGNNEQFF. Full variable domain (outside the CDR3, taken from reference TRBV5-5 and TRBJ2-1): DAGVTQSPTHLIKTRGQQVTLRCSPISGHKSVSWYQQVLGQGPQFIFQYYEKEERGRGNFPDRFSARQFPNYSSELNVNALLLGDSALYLCASSLEGNNEQFFGPGTRLTVL.

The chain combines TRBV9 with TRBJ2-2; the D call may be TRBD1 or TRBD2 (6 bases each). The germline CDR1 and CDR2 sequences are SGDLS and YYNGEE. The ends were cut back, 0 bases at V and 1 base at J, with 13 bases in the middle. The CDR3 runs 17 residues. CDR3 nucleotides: TGTGCCAGCAGCGTAGAGGGGGGACCGATGAACACCGGGGAGCTGTTTTTT. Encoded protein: CASSVEGGPMNTGELFF.

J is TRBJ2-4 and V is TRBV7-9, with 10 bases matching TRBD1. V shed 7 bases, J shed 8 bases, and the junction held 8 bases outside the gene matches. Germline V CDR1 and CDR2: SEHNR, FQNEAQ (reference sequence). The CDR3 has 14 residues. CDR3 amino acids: CASTPRDRGDIQYF. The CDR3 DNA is TGTGCCAGCACCCCCCGGGACAGGGGAGACATTCAGTACTTC. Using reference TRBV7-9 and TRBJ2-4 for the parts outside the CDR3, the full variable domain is DTGVSQNPRHKITKRGQNVTFRCDPISEHNRLYWYRQTLGQGPEFLTYFQNEAQLEKSRLLSDRFSAERPKGSFSTLEIQRTEQGDSAMYLCASTPRDRGDIQYFGAGTRLSVL.

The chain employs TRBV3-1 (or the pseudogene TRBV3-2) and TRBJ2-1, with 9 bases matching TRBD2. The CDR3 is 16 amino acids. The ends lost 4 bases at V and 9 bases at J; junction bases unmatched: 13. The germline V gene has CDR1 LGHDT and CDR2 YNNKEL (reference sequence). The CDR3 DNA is TGTGCCAGCAGCCCCTTAATGGCGGGGGGGGCAACTGAGCAGTTCTTC. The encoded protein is CASSPLMAGGATEQFF.

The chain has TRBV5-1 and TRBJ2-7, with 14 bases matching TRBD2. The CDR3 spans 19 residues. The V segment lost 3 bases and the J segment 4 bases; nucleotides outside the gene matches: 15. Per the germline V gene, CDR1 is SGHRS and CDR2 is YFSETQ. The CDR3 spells CASSWALGLAGDTLYEQYF. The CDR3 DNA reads TGCGCCAGCAGCTGGGCCCTGGGACTAGCGGGGGATACTCTTTACGAGCAGTACTTC.

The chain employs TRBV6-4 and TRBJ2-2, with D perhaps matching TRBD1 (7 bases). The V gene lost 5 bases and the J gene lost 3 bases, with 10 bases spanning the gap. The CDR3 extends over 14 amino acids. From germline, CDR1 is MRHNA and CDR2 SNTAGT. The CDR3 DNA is TGTGCCAGCAGTCGCGGGACAGACACCGGGGAGCTGTTTTTT. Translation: CASSRGTDTGELFF.

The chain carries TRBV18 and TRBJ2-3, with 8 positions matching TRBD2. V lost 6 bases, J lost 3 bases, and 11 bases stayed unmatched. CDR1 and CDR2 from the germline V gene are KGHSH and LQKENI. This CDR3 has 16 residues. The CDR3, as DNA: TGTGCCAGCTCCAAAGCGGGGGCCTCCCGAACAGATACGCAGTATTTT. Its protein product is CASSKAGASRTDTQYF.

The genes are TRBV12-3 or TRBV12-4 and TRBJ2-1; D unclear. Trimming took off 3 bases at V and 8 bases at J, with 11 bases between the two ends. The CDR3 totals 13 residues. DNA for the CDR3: TGTGCCAGCAGTTTTTTAGGTTTCGATGAGCAGTTCTTC. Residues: CASSFLGFDEQFF.

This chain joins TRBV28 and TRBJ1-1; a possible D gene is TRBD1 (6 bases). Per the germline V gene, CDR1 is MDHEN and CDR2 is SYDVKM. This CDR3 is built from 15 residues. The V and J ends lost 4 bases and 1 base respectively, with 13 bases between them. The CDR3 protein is CASSSYREANTEAFF. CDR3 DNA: TGTGCCAGCAGTTCATACAGGGAGGCGAACACTGAAGCTTTCTTT.

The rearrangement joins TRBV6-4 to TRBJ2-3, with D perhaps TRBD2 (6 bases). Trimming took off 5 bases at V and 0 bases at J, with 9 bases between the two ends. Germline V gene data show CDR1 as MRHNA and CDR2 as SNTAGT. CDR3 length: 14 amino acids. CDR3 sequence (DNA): TGTGCCAGCAGTTTTGGGGGGAGCACAGATACGCAGTATTTT. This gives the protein CASSFGGSTDTQYF.

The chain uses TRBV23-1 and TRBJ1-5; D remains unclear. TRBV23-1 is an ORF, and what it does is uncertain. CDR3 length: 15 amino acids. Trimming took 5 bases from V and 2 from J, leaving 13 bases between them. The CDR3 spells CASSGFHRGNQPQHF. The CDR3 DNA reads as TGCGCCAGCAGTGGGTTCCATCGGGGCAATCAGCCCCAGCATTTT.

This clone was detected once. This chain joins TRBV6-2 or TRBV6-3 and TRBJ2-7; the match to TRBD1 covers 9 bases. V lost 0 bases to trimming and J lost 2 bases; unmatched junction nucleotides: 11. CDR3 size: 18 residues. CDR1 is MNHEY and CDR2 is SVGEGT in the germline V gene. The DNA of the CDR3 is TGTGCCAGCAGTTACTCCGCACAGGGGGCAGTTCGCCCCTACGAGCAGTACTTC. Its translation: CASSYSAQGAVRPYEQYF.

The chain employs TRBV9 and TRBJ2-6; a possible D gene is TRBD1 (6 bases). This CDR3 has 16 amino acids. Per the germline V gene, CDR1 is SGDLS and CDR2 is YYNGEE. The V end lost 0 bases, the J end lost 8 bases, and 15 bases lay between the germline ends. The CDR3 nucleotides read TGTGCCAGCAGCGTAGGGGTACAGGGATACACCAACGTCCTGACTTTC. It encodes CASSVGVQGYTNVLTF. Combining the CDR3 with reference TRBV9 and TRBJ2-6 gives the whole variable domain DSGVTQTPKHLITATGQRVTLRCSPRSGDLSVYWYQQSLDQGLQFLIQYYNGEERAKGNILERFSAQQFPDLHSELNLSSLELGDSALYFCASSVGVQGYTNVLTFGAGSRLTVL.

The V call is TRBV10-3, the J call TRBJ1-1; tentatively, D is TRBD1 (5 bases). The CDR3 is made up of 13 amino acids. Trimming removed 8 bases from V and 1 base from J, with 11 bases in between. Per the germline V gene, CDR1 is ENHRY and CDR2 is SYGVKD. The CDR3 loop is CAIWVQGNTEAFF. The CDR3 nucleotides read TGTGCCATCTGGGTCCAGGGGAACACTGAAGCTTTCTTT.

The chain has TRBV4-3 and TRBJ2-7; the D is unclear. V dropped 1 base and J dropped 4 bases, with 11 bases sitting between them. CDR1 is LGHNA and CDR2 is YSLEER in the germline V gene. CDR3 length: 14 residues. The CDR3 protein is CASSQVVAGYEQYF. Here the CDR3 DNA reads TGCGCCAGCAGCCAAGTCGTGGCCGGATACGAGCAGTACTTC.